The 30 T cell receptor beta chains given below trace back to one sample, sequenced in a study of Graves' ophthalmopathy and Graves' hyperthyroidism listed by TCRdb under 2018. Sequencing instrument: Illumina HiSeq 2000. For repertoire sequencing, TCR beta CDR3 regions were amplified from RNA transcripts. A first-round RT-PCR used HTBI primers with the Qiagen OneStep RT-PCR kit, followed by a second-round multiplex PCR, size selection and purification. TCRdb trimmed public reads at Q25 via fastp, called clones via MiXCR and kept in-frame beta chains. Rows are unified per CDR3 protein, each entry keeping the most common DNA and genes. The sample table contains about 400,000 distinct CDR3 sequences; only one count was recorded for around 18% of them. The ten top clones hold more than 1.5% of the sample. Material: peripheral blood. Receptors were obtained from a woman aged 18-29 years with Graves' ophthalmopathy. Donor details come from another sample of the same person, matched by shared clones.

CDR3 amino acids: CASSSRTPYGYTF. As DNA, the CDR3 is TGTGCCAGCAGTTCCCGGACACCCTATGGCTACACCTTC. The chain links TRBV28 to TRBJ1-2; TRBD1 might be the D (5 bases). Germline lookup yields CDR1 MDHEN and CDR2 SYDVKM. V was clipped by 4 bases and J by 4 bases, with 10 bases between them. This CDR3 has 13 amino acids.

This clonotype was picked up many times. The V and J genes are TRBV14 and TRBJ2-5; 9 bases align to TRBD1. V lost 0 bases and J lost 5; bases outside the gene matches: 4. Germline lookup yields CDR1 SGHDN and CDR2 FVKESK. CDR3 length: 15 amino acids. CDR3 sequence: CASSQDWDRAETQYF. The DNA of the CDR3 is TGTGCCAGCAGCCAAGATTGGGACAGGGCTGAGACCCAGTACTTC.

This clonotype showed up just once. The chain carries TRBV7-2 and TRBJ2-4; 8 nucleotides agree with TRBD1. Per the germline V gene, CDR1 is SGHTA and CDR2 is FQGNSA. The length of the CDR3 is 14 residues. V was clipped by 5 bases and J by 6 bases; unmatched bases: 6. The CDR3 region is CASSRTGGGNIQYF. In nucleotides, the CDR3 is TGTGCCAGCAGCCGCACAGGGGGTGGAAACATTCAGTACTTC.

This clonotype occurred many times. The chain carries TRBV28 and TRBJ2-2; tentative D call: TRBD1 (7 bases). CDR3 size: 16 residues. Trimming cost V 5 bases and J 5 bases, with 18 bases left between them. Germline lookup yields CDR1 MDHEN and CDR2 SYDVKM. CDR3 nucleotide sequence: TGTGCCAGCAGTCCCTTCCCAGGGGGGAGAACCGGGGAGCTGTTTTTT. Its protein is CASSPFPGGRTGELFF.

The J gene is TRBJ1-5, the V gene TRBV27, with a weak D call TRBD1 (5 bases). The V gene's germline CDR1 is MNHEY and CDR2 SMNVEV (reference sequence). The ends were cut back, 4 bases at V and 7 bases at J, with 14 bases in the middle. The CDR3 consists of 14 residues. In DNA form, the CDR3 reads TGTGCCAGCAGTTCAGGGCGAGCAAAACAGCCCCAGCATTTT. This codes for CASSSGRAKQPQHF.

This clonotype was counted ten times or more. One end of the junction does not line up with germline, which may come from a read error. This chain links TRBV6-2 or TRBV6-3 with TRBJ1-1; TRBD1 agrees at 8 bases. The germline CDR1 and CDR2 sequences are MNHEY and SVGEGT. The CDR3 length is 18 residues. This chain's CDR3 is CANSYSLLLGQGGTEAFF. CDR3 in DNA: TGTGCCAACAGTTACTCGCTCCTCCTCGGACAGGGCGGGACTGAAGCTTTCTTT.

At least ten counts were recorded for this clonotype. The chain uses TRBV12-5 and TRBJ1-1, with unresolved D. There are 14 residues in the CDR3. V lost 5 bases to trimming and J lost 3 bases, with 13 bases between them. Germline CDR1 and CDR2: LGHNT and FRNRAP. The CDR3: CASGPTGRHTEAFF. As DNA, the CDR3 is TGTGCTAGTGGTCCCACCGGCAGACACACTGAAGCTTTCTTT.

This clonotype has ten or more counts. The rearrangement uses TRBV12-3 or TRBV12-4 and TRBJ1-1; D gene uncertain. CDR3 length: 12 residues. V lost 6 bases and J 5 bases, leaving 10 bases between the germline ends. The CDR3 DNA sequence: TGTGCCAGCAGCCCGGGGAAAACTGAAGCTTTCTTT. Amino acids: CASSPGKTEAFF.

Ten or more counts support this clonotype. The genes are TRBV20-1 and TRBJ1-1; D is possibly TRBD1 (5 bases). In germline, CDR1 is DFQATT, CDR2 SNEGSKA (reference sequence). Trimming removed 5 bases from V and 0 bases from J, with 7 bases in between. The CDR3 length is 12 residues. CDR3 region: CSAGGMNTEAFF. CDR3 DNA: TGCAGTGCTGGGGGGATGAACACTGAAGCTTTCTTT.

This clonotype was found many times. The chain carries TRBV7-2 and TRBJ2-7; no reliable D call. Germline V gene lookup returns CDR1 SGHTA and CDR2 FQGNSA. The CDR3 covers 14 residues. Trimming took off 0 bases at V and 0 bases at J, with 6 bases between the two ends. The CDR3 DNA reads as TGTGCCAGCAGCTTAGCGGGAATCTCCTACGAGCAGTACTTC. This translates into CASSLAGISYEQYF.

The table lists this clonotype with many counts. This rearrangement joins TRBV20-1 to TRBJ2-5; 7 bases match TRBD1. The CDR3 is 17 amino acids. Germline lookup yields CDR1 DFQATT and CDR2 SNEGSKA (reference sequence). Trimming removed 1 base from V and 3 bases from J; junction bases left unmatched: 14. The CDR3 DNA sequence: TGCAGTGCTAGAGCCGAGCGGTTTGACAGGGACGAAGAGACCCAGTACTTC. Protein: CSARAERFDRDEETQYF.

This clonotype appeared many times. The rearrangement links TRBV6-2 or TRBV6-3 to TRBJ1-3; D is unclear. The V gene lost 10 bases and the J gene lost 0 bases, with 7 bases spanning the gap. This CDR3 contains 12 residues. From germline, CDR1 is MNHEY and CDR2 SVGEGT. CDR3 protein: CATFTSGNTIYF. For the CDR3, the DNA is TGTGCCACCTTTACCTCTGGAAACACCATATATTTT.

The table lists this clonotype with many counts. The chain couples TRBV2 to TRBJ1-1; no reliable D call. This CDR3 has 14 amino acids. Germline CDR1 SNHLY, CDR2 FYNNEI. Trimming shortened V by 4 bases and J by 5 bases, and 14 bases separated the two germline ends. The CDR3 region is CASSAKSMRTEAFF. The CDR3 nucleotides are TGTGCCAGCAGTGCCAAATCAATGAGAACTGAAGCTTTCTTT.

This clonotype was detected ten times or more. The chain combines TRBV4-2 with TRBJ2-7, with 13 bases lining up with TRBD2. V was clipped by 3 bases and J by 5 bases; unmatched bases: 4. Looked up from germline, CDR1 is LGHNA and CDR2 is YNFKEQ. The CDR3 sequence is 15 residues long. The CDR3 bases are TGTGCCAGCAGCCAGGGAACTAGCGGGAGGGACGAGCAGTACTTC. Amino acids: CASSQGTSGRDEQYF.

This clonotype appeared many times. This chain uses TRBV6-1 with TRBJ2-5; D call uncertain. The CDR3 is 11 amino acids. CDR1 MNHNS and CDR2 SASEGT come from the germline V gene. Trimming stripped 7 bases from V and 5 bases from J, with 8 bases between. The CDR3 reads CASTLFETQYF. The CDR3 DNA is TGTGCCAGCACCCTCTTTGAGACCCAGTACTTC.

This clonotype was seen repeatedly, ten times or more. V is TRBV6-2 or TRBV6-3 and J is TRBJ2-7; D is uncertain. V was pared by 0 bases and J by 7 bases, with 10 bases between. The CDR3 extends over 13 amino acids. Germline CDR1 reads MNHEY; CDR2 reads SVGEGT. For the CDR3, the DNA is TGTGCCAGCAGTTACTCGAGCCCCGGGGAGCAGTACTTC. It translates to CASSYSSPGEQYF.

This clonotype was counted many times. The junction and the germline gene differ at one end; a read error may be behind it. The CDR3 coding sequence is TGTGCCTGGGGAAGGACTAGCGCCCCCCGGGACTTC. Protein: CAWGRTSAPRDF. The chain links TRBV30 to TRBJ2-7; 9 bases match TRBD2. The CDR3 covers 12 residues. Germline-derived CDR1 and CDR2 are GTSNPN and SVGIG (reference sequence). Supplemented by reference TRBV30 and TRBJ2-7, the full variable domain reads SQTIHQWPATLVQPVGSPLSLECTVEGTSNPNLYWYRQAAGRGLQLLFYSVGIGQISSEVPQNLSASRPQDRQFILSSKKLLLSDSGFYLCAWGRTSAPRDFGPGTRLTVT.

In its sample, this clonotype was seen many times. V and J are TRBV27 and TRBJ1-1; a weak D match, TRBD1 (5 bases). V shed 3 bases and J shed 3 bases, with 11 bases lying between them. The CDR3 loop spans 14 amino acids. The germline V gene has CDR1 MNHEY and CDR2 SMNVEV (reference sequence). In DNA, the CDR3 is TGTGCCAGCAGTTTCTGGGGGAAATACACTGAAGCTTTCTTT. It codes for CASSFWGKYTEAFF.

This clonotype was counted ten times or more. The chain's CDR3 is CASSLSPGTAETQYF. The CDR3 region has the DNA TGTGCCAGCAGTTTATCGCCAGGGACAGCAGAGACCCAGTACTTC. This chain uses TRBV27 with TRBJ2-5; 7 nucleotides agree with TRBD1. Germline V gives CDR1 MNHEY, CDR2 SMNVEV (reference sequence). J gave up 4 bases and V 0 bases, and 5 bases lay outside the gene matches. There are 15 residues in the CDR3.

The CDR3 region has the DNA TGTGCCAGTAAAGACAGGTTCGGTACCTACGAGCAGTACTTC. Translating gives CASKDRFGTYEQYF. The chain links TRBV2 to TRBJ2-7, with a weak D call TRBD1 (6 bases). The CDR3 sequence is 14 residues long. Germline V gene sequence: CDR1 SNHLY, CDR2 FYNNEI. Between the trimmed V and J ends, which lost 9 bases and 2 bases, there was a span of 17 bases.

This clonotype was picked up many times. V gene TRBV6-5 combines with J gene TRBJ1-2; 7 bases fit TRBD1. Germline V gene data show CDR1 as MNHEY and CDR2 as SVGAGI. The trim removed 6 bases at V and 4 bases at J, leaving 5 bases unmatched. The CDR3 sequence is 13 residues long. CDR3 nucleotides: TGTGCCAGCAGCCTCGACAGGGTCTATGGCTACACCTTC. This sequence encodes CASSLDRVYGYTF.

This clonotype occurred a few times. The chain is built from TRBV6-1 and TRBJ2-2; D gene uncertain. Trimming cost V 7 bases and J 6 bases, with 15 bases left between them. Germline V gives CDR1 MNHNS, CDR2 SASEGT. CDR3 length: 14 amino acids. The CDR3 loop is CASTLRLLAGELFF. Written as DNA, the CDR3 is TGTGCCAGCACCTTGAGGCTGCTAGCCGGGGAGCTGTTTTTT.

This chain links TRBV12-3 or TRBV12-4 with TRBJ1-3, with D unresolved. Trimming left V 5 bases short and J 0 bases short, with 11 bases between. The CDR3 covers 15 residues. The CDR3 DNA sequence: TGTGCCAGCAGTCCCCTGGACGGCTCTGGAAACACCATATATTTT. Residues: CASSPLDGSGNTIYF.

This clonotype was detected many times. The chain links TRBV6-5 to TRBJ2-7, with D unclear. V was clipped by 4 bases and J by 0 bases, with 16 bases between them. Germline V gene lookup returns CDR1 MNHEY and CDR2 SVGAGI. CDR3 length: 16 amino acids. The DNA for the CDR3 is TGTGCCAGCAGTTTTGCCCCGGGCGGATCCTCCTACGAGCAGTACTTC. Translated, it gives CASSFAPGGSSYEQYF.

There are many counts of this clonotype. The V call is TRBV6-4, the J call TRBJ1-2; D possibly corresponds to TRBD1 (6 bases). Germline-derived CDR1 and CDR2 are MRHNA and SNTAGT. The CDR3 sequence is 12 residues long. V was trimmed by 2 bases and J by 9 bases, leaving 10 bases between them. CDR3 coding DNA: TGTGCCAGCAGTGACAACGGGGACAGCTACACCTTC. Translating it yields CASSDNGDSYTF.

This clonotype was observed at least ten times. The chain combines TRBV6-2 or TRBV6-3 with TRBJ2-7; 10 bases fit TRBD1. The CDR3 is 12 amino acids. Germline CDR1 and CDR2: MNHEY and SVGEGT. Germline trimming cut 6 bases from V and 10 bases from J; bases unmatched to any gene: 6. The CDR3 DNA sequence: TGTGCCAGCAGCTGGGGACAGGGGATTCAGTACTTC. This codes for CASSWGQGIQYF.

The sample holds many counts of this clonotype. The V gene is TRBV7-8, the J gene TRBJ2-2; D unclear. The V end was cut by 5 bases, the J end by 4 bases, with 23 bases between. This CDR3 region has 18 residues. Looked up from germline, CDR1 is SGHVS and CDR2 is FQNEAQ. The CDR3 sequence is CASSHIAPRLSGTGELFF. The DNA of the CDR3 is TGTGCCAGCAGCCACATTGCCCCCCGACTGTCAGGCACCGGGGAGCTGTTTTTT. The full variable domain, with the rest looked up from reference TRBV7-8 and TRBJ2-2, is GAGVSQSPRYKVAKRGQDVALRCDPISGHVSLFWYQQALGQGPEFLTYFQNEAQLDKSGLPSDRFFAERPEGSVSTLKIQRTQQEDSAVYLCASSHIAPRLSGTGELFFGEGSRLTVL.

The chain couples TRBV5-1 to TRBJ2-7, with 8 bases lining up with TRBD1. Unmatched junction bases numbered 4, after V lost 3 bases and J lost 5 bases. The CDR3 is 13 amino acids. From germline, CDR1 is SGHRS and CDR2 YFSETQ. The CDR3 DNA reads as TGCGCCAGCAGCTACCCGGACAGGGACGAGCAGTACTTC. It specifies CASSYPDRDEQYF.

At least ten counts were recorded for this clonotype. The CDR3: CASSSVFGYEQYF. The CDR3 bases are TGTGCCAGCAGCTCTGTGTTCGGGTACGAGCAGTACTTC. The rearrangement links TRBV7-6 to TRBJ2-7; D gene ambiguous. Trimming cost V 4 bases and J 4 bases, with 11 bases left between them. Germline loops: CDR1 SGHVS, CDR2 FNYEAQ. The CDR3 contains 13 residues.

This clonotype appeared many times. This chain connects TRBV6-2 or TRBV6-3 to TRBJ1-5, with a weak D call TRBD1 (6 bases). Germline CDR1 and CDR2: MNHEY and SVGEGT. This CDR3 region has 17 residues. Trimming cost V 5 bases and J 8 bases, with 25 bases left between them. Here the CDR3 DNA reads TGTGCCAGCAGTACCACCCTGGACAGACCGATGGAGAAGCCCCAGCATTTT. It translates to CASSTTLDRPMEKPQHF.